A single sample gave rise to the 32 T cell receptor beta chains below, sequenced in a study of blood T cells in healthy people across ages (dated by TCRdb to the mid-2010s). Library creation used 5' RACE. Instrument on record: Illumina HiSeq 2500. A second roughly 7 to 11 cycle PCR used a sample-barcoded 5' primer and a J-beta primer mix. TCRdb's own reprocessing of the public reads used fastp at Q25 and MiXCR and kept productive beta chains. Identical CDR3 proteins give one entry, which carries the most common genes and DNA. The sample table contains 1.5 million or so distinct CDR3 sequences; only one count was recorded for about 40% of them. Approximately 7.9% of the sample is held by the ten biggest clonotypes. The material sequenced was blood. Receptor source: a woman between 18 and 30 years old in good health.

A word on this clonotype: One end of the junction varies from germline; a read error may be responsible. CDR3 sequence reads: CGASLPGGAFEHF. The CDR3 bases are TGCGGTGCTAGCTTGCCGGGGGGGGCTTTCGAGCATTTT. V is TRBV20-1 and J is TRBJ1-5; tentative D call: TRBD1 (6 bases). The CDR3 is 13 residues long. Germline V gene data show CDR1 as DFQATT and CDR2 as SNEGSKA (reference sequence).

This chain connects TRBV2 to TRBJ1-4, with D perhaps TRBD1 (5 bases). This CDR3 spans 15 amino acids. Germline loops: CDR1 SNHLY, CDR2 FYNNEI. Trimming removed 4 bases from V and 3 bases from J, with 12 bases in between. The CDR3 loop reads CASSGPGMANEKLFF. In DNA, the CDR3 is TGTGCCAGCAGTGGCCCAGGGATGGCTAATGAAAAACTGTTTTTT.

This clonotype was seen only a few times. The genes are TRBV28 and TRBJ1-5; maybe TRBD1 (5 bases). Germline assignment: CDR1 MDHEN and CDR2 SYDVKM. The V and J ends lost 4 bases and 6 bases respectively, with 19 bases between them. This CDR3 region has 16 residues. The CDR3: CASSSRGSPRFQPQHF. CDR3 DNA sequence: TGTGCCAGCAGTTCCCGGGGCTCCCCGAGGTTTCAGCCCCAGCATTTT.

This chain connects TRBV6-5 to TRBJ2-5; 7 bases map to TRBD1. Germline V gene data show CDR1 as MNHEY and CDR2 as SVGAGI. Trimming at V came to 7 bases and at J to 5 bases, leaving 4 bases not matched to a gene. This CDR3 region has 12 residues. For the CDR3, the DNA is TGTGCCAGCAAACAGGGGCGGGAGACCCAGTACTTC. Translation: CASKQGRETQYF.

This clonotype has a handful of counts. The chain carries TRBV7-2 and TRBJ1-2; no clear D. CDR3 length: 13 amino acids. The V and J ends lost 7 bases and 2 bases respectively, with 11 bases between them. Per germline, CDR1 SGHTA and CDR2 FQGNSA. The CDR3 DNA reads TGTGCCAGCACTCCAAGGGAGAACTATGGCTACACCTTC. It codes for CASTPRENYGYTF.

V is TRBV27 and J is TRBJ1-6; TRBD1 matches at 9 bases. Germline-derived CDR1 and CDR2 are MNHEY and SMNVEV (reference sequence). The CDR3 is 17 amino acids. Trimming at V came to 5 bases and at J to 5 bases, leaving 10 bases not matched to a gene. The CDR3 DNA is TGTGCCAGCAGTCCAACTCACAGGGGGCTCCATAATTCACCCCTCCACTTT. This gives the protein CASSPTHRGLHNSPLHF.

V usage is TRBV29-1 and J usage is TRBJ1-2; D might be TRBD1 (5 bases). The CDR3 is made up of 15 amino acids. CDR1 is SQVTM, CDR2 ANQGSEA, per germline. The germline V and J ends were trimmed by 6 bases and 0 bases, with 17 bases remaining between them. CDR3 sequence (DNA): TGCAGCGTCATACCCGGGACGTCCGCTAACTATGGCTACACCTTC. Protein: CSVIPGTSANYGYTF.

V usage is TRBV4-1 and J usage is TRBJ2-1; 9 bases map to TRBD2. Trimming removed 4 bases from V and 4 bases from J; junction bases left unmatched: 11. CDR3 length: 17 amino acids. From germline, CDR1 is MGHRA and CDR2 YSYEKL. The chain's CDR3 is CASSPAGRGGQYNEQFF. The DNA for the CDR3 is TGCGCCAGCAGCCCCGCGGGGCGGGGGGGCCAGTACAATGAGCAGTTCTTC.

As regards this clonotype: This sequence may be a read error, since a much larger clone differs from it by one base. DNA for the CDR3: TGTGCCACCAGCAGAGGATATCCAGGTGACAATGAGCAGTACTTC. Residues: CATSRGYPGDNEQYF. The chain employs TRBV15 and TRBJ2-5; no reliable D call. With 1 base removed from V and 11 bases from J, the gap between germline ends came to 20 bases. The CDR3 has 15 amino acids. From germline, CDR1 is LNHNV and CDR2 YYDKDF (reference sequence).

There are a few counts of this clonotype. The chain uses TRBV7-9 and TRBJ1-1; perhaps TRBD1 as D (6 bases). The ends were cut back, 5 bases at V and 1 base at J, with 14 bases in the middle. The germline CDR1 and CDR2 sequences are SEHNR and FQNEAQ (reference sequence). CDR3 length equals 15 residues. The CDR3 DNA reads TGTGCCAGCAGCCCTCACAACAGGGCGAACACTGAAGCTTTCTTT. Its translation: CASSPHNRANTEAFF.

This clonotype was counted ten times or more. The chain recombines TRBV5-1 with TRBJ2-3; 12 bases line up with TRBD2. The V gene end was trimmed by 0 bases and the J gene end by 6 bases; junction bases not matched to a gene: 8. Germline values: CDR1 SGHRS, CDR2 YFSETQ. CDR3 size: 17 residues. DNA for the CDR3: TGCGCCAGCAGCTTGGGACTAGCGGGGGCCGGGGTGGATACGCAGTATTTT. As protein: CASSLGLAGAGVDTQYF.

This clonotype was seen a handful of times. The chain combines TRBV13 with TRBJ2-7; possible D gene TRBD2, 6 bases. The ends were cut back, 4 bases at V and 0 bases at J, with 16 bases in the middle. The CDR3 length is 16 residues. CDR1 and CDR2 (germline): PRHDT, FYEKMQ (reference sequence). CDR3 loop: CASSYLEGGLSYEQYF. The CDR3 nucleotides read TGTGCCAGCAGCTACCTGGAGGGCGGGCTCTCCTACGAGCAGTACTTC.

This clonotype was seen more than once but under ten times. The junction does not match germline at one end; this may be a read error. The chain links TRBV20-1 to TRBJ2-1, with 9 bases aligning to TRBD2. The CDR3 is 16 residues long. CDR1 DFQATT and CDR2 SNEGSKA come from the germline V gene (reference sequence). The CDR3 sequence: CSARDPPKAGGNEQFF. In nucleotides, the CDR3 is TGCAGTGCTCGAGACCCCCCTAAAGCGGGAGGTAATGAGCAGTTCTTC.

V and J are TRBV10-3 and TRBJ1-2; TRBD1 is a possible D gene (5 bases). Deletions cut 0 bases from V and 2 bases from J, with 16 bases between. The germline V gene has CDR1 ENHRY and CDR2 SYGVKD. This CDR3 is 17 amino acids long. CDR3 region: CAISESAAGGINYGYTF. For the CDR3, the DNA is TGTGCCATCAGTGAGTCGGCGGCGGGGGGGATAAACTATGGCTACACCTTC.

The chain combines TRBV6-6 with TRBJ1-1; no definite D call. Trimming left V 6 bases short and J 1 base short, with 9 bases between. From germline, CDR1 is MNHNY and CDR2 SVGAGI (reference sequence). The length of the CDR3 is 13 residues. The CDR3 nucleotides read TGTGCCAGCAGGGCAAATCAGAACACTGAAGCTTTCTTT. Translation: CASRANQNTEAFF.

This clonotype has more than one count but fewer than ten. This rearrangement joins TRBV6-5 to TRBJ1-3; unclear D gene. The CDR3 contains 15 residues. The germline V and J ends were trimmed by 8 bases and 4 bases, with 18 bases remaining between them. Germline loops: CDR1 MNHEY, CDR2 SVGAGI. The CDR3 sequence is CASLRSRSAGNTIYF. CDR3 bases: TGTGCCAGCCTACGTTCCAGGTCGGCCGGAAACACCATATATTTT.

In its sample, this clonotype was seen a few times. The chain combines TRBV6-1 with TRBJ1-1; TRBD1 is a possible D gene (6 bases). Looked up from germline, CDR1 is MNHNS and CDR2 is SASEGT. Trimming stripped 6 bases from V and 8 bases from J, with 19 bases between. This CDR3 has 14 amino acids. The CDR3 DNA reads as TGTGCCAGCAGGGCACAGGGTCTCCGGGGGGAAGCTTTCTTT. Translating gives CASRAQGLRGEAFF.

This sequence joins TRBV11-3 and TRBJ2-4, with 11 bases lining up with TRBD2. The trim removed 5 bases at V and 13 bases at J, leaving 16 bases unmatched. The CDR3 runs 16 residues. CDR1 is SGHNT, CDR2 YENEEA, per germline. Written as DNA, the CDR3 is TGTGCCAGCAGCGTGGGGGGACTAGCGGAGGTCAATGAGCAGTACTTC. Translation: CASSVGGLAEVNEQYF.

The chain combines TRBV20-1 with TRBJ2-1; TRBD2 matches 8 bases. There are 14 residues in the CDR3. Germline values: CDR1 DFQATT, CDR2 SNEGSKA (reference sequence). Unmatched junction bases numbered 6, after V lost 1 base and J lost 7 bases. CDR3 amino acids: CSARGAGELNEQFF. CDR3 coding DNA: TGCAGTGCTAGAGGAGCGGGAGAGTTGAATGAGCAGTTCTTC.

This clonotype is a singleton in its sample. V is TRBV6-5 and J is TRBJ2-5; 10 bases agree with TRBD1. CDR3 length: 14 residues. Unmatched junction bases numbered 4, after V lost 6 bases and J lost 3 bases. The germline gives CDR1 MNHEY, CDR2 SVGAGI. The CDR3 DNA follows: TGTGCCAGCAGAAAAGGGACAGGGGAAGAGACCCAGTACTTC. Amino acids: CASRKGTGEETQYF.

This clonotype showed up many times. The chain employs TRBV4-1 and TRBJ1-2; 7 nucleotides align to TRBD1. The CDR3 has 16 residues. V trimming: 4 bases; J trimming: 7 bases; junction bases outside the gene matches: 15. CDR1 is MGHRA and CDR2 is YSYEKL in the germline V gene. For the CDR3, the DNA is TGCGCCAGCAGCCTACCGGGACAGTGGAGTTCGGGTGGCTACACCTTC. Translated: CASSLPGQWSSGGYTF.

V is TRBV2 and J is TRBJ2-5; no clear D. Gene TRBJ2-7 matches the end of the DNA better, so the J call may be wrong. The CDR3 spans 12 residues. CDR1 is SNHLY and CDR2 is FYNNEI in the germline V gene. The DNA of the CDR3 is TGTGCCAGCAGTGAAATGGGGTTCGAGCAGTACTTC. Translated, it gives CASSEMGFEQYF.

The chain uses TRBV6-1 and TRBJ2-1; D not certain. Germline CDR1 and CDR2: MNHNS and SASEGT. The CDR3 loop spans 16 amino acids. The V end lost 3 bases, the J end lost 6 bases, and 18 bases lay between the germline ends. The CDR3 spells CASSDQGLGLGNEQFF. The CDR3 DNA sequence: TGTGCCAGCAGTGATCAAGGGTTAGGGCTGGGCAATGAGCAGTTCTTC.

The chain recombines TRBV9 with TRBJ2-3, with 8 bases aligning to TRBD2. CDR3 size: 16 residues. Losses at the gene ends were 3 bases for V and 6 bases for J; bases not matched to a gene: 12. From germline, CDR1 is SGDLS and CDR2 YYNGEE. CDR3 residues: CASSALGGASGDTQYF. CDR3 sequence (DNA): TGTGCCAGCAGCGCCCTCGGGGGGGCAAGCGGTGATACGCAGTATTTT.

This clonotype has more than one count but fewer than ten. The chain joins TRBV20-1 to TRBJ2-1; 8 bases line up with TRBD2. With 6 bases clipped from V and 6 bases from J, the junction kept 10 bases outside the gene matches. Germline V CDR1 and CDR2: DFQATT, SNEGSKA (reference sequence). This CDR3 contains 14 residues. CDR3 sequence reads: CSAIWGLEVNEQFF. DNA of the CDR3: TGCAGTGCCATATGGGGACTAGAAGTCAATGAGCAGTTCTTC.

The genes are TRBV11-2 and TRBJ1-2; TRBD1 agrees at 10 bases. With 6 bases clipped from V and 4 bases from J, the junction kept 14 bases outside the gene matches. CDR1 is SGHAT and CDR2 is FQNNGV in the germline V gene. The CDR3 has 17 amino acids. CDR3 sequence (DNA): TGTGCCAGCAGTCCAGGAACCGGGACAGGGGACCCCTATGGCTACACCTTC. Its protein is CASSPGTGTGDPYGYTF. Based on the CDR3 plus reference TRBV11-2 and TRBJ1-2, the full variable domain is EAGVAQSPRYKIIEKRQSVAFWCNPISGHATLYWYQQILGQGPKLLIQFQNNGVVDDSQLPKDRFSAERLKGVDSTLKIQPAKLEDSAVYLCASSPGTGTGDPYGYTFGSGTRLTVV.

Concerning this clonotype: A clone one base away is much larger, so this may be a read error. The rearrangement uses TRBV21-1 and TRBJ2-1; the table's D call of TRBD1 was not tested on the DNA. TRBV21-1 is termed a pseudogene. CDR3 length: 15 amino acids. CDR3 loop: CASSSQGRQGNTQFF. The CDR3 coding sequence is TGTGCCAGCAGTTCTCAAGGCAGACAGGGAAATACCCAGTTCTTC.

This clonotype has more than one count but fewer than ten. The chain is built from TRBV5-1 and TRBJ1-2; D is ambiguous. Looked up from germline, CDR1 is SGHRS and CDR2 is YFSETQ. V was trimmed by 2 bases and J by 2 bases, leaving 13 bases between them. The CDR3 has 15 residues. CDR3 DNA: TGCGCCAGCAGCTTAGGTAAAGGGCCGAACTATGGCTACACCTTC. Amino acid sequence: CASSLGKGPNYGYTF. The full variable domain, in which reference TRBV5-1 and TRBJ1-2 provide the parts outside the CDR3, is KAGVTQTPRYLIKTRGQQVTLSCSPISGHRSVSWYQQTPGQGLQFLFEYFSETQRNKGNFPGRFSGRQFSNSRSEMNVSTLELGDSALYLCASSLGKGPNYGYTFGSGTRLTVV.

This clonotype has only a few counts. J is TRBJ2-3 and V is TRBV12-3 or TRBV12-4; D is perhaps TRBD1 or TRBD2 (5 bases each). This CDR3 spans 13 amino acids. Between the trimmed V and J ends, which lost 10 bases and 2 bases, there was a span of 13 bases. As DNA, the CDR3 is TGTGCCACACGTGAGGGGCCCACAGATACGCAGTATTTT. This translates into CATREGPTDTQYF.

This clonotype was seen a handful of times. The gene calls are TRBV4-1 and TRBJ1-2; D unresolved. The CDR3 runs 15 residues. V was shortened by 0 bases and J by 4 bases, with 12 bases between the two germline ends. The germline CDR1 and CDR2 sequences are MGHRA and YSYEKL. The DNA of the CDR3 is TGCGCCAGCAGCCAAGATCGGTGGACGCCCTATGGCTACACCTTC. It is translated as CASSQDRWTPYGYTF.

The gene calls are TRBV28 and TRBJ2-5, with D perhaps given as TRBD1 or TRBD2 (5 bases each). Germline-derived CDR1 and CDR2 are MDHEN and SYDVKM. V lost 1 base, J lost 11 bases, and 20 bases lay in between. There are 15 residues in the CDR3. The CDR3 DNA reads as TGTGCCAGCAGTTTATTCCGGGACGCCGACAATGAGCAGTACTTC. It yields the protein CASSLFRDADNEQYF.

V usage is TRBV12-3 or TRBV12-4 and J usage is TRBJ2-2, with 11 bases fitting TRBD2. V lost 6 bases, J lost 3 bases, and 6 bases stayed unmatched. This CDR3 has 16 residues. The CDR3 spells CASRELAGADTGELFF. The CDR3 region has the DNA TGTGCCAGCAGAGAACTAGCGGGGGCCGACACCGGGGAGCTGTTTTTT.